The 26 T cell receptor beta chains given below trace back to one sample, sequenced in a study of cytomegalovirus exposure and HLA in healthy donors. It was with 60 Vbeta and 13 Jbeta primers that the PCR ran. Sequencing used immunoSEQ multiplex PCR; TCRdb keeps in-frame clones, though not all of them. The sample has tens of thousands of clones, about 70% seen once. Input material: PBMCs. Source of these receptors: a woman aged 25-40 years in good health and CMV-seropositive.

This clone was recorded only once. The rearrangement uses TRBV2 and TRBJ2-1, with D hard to call. Germline assignment: CDR1 SNHLY and CDR2 FYNNEI. V lost 2 bases and J 14 bases, leaving 10 bases between the germline ends. The CDR3 consists of 11 residues. The CDR3 bases are TGTGCCAGCAGTGAACCCCCGTATAAGTTCTTC. Translating it yields CASSEPPYKFF.

CDR3 region: CSATIAAHEQYF. The CDR3 DNA reads TGCAGCGCCACAATAGCGGCCCACGAGCAGTACTTC. This sequence joins TRBV29-1 and TRBJ2-7; D is perhaps TRBD2 (6 bases). Germline V gene sequence: CDR1 SQVTM, CDR2 ANQGSEA. The CDR3 runs 12 residues. The V end lost 7 bases, the J end lost 5 bases, and 15 bases lay between the germline ends.

This clone has more than one count but fewer than ten. This chain joins TRBV29-1 and TRBJ1-1; 9 nucleotides line up with TRBD1. Germline lookup yields CDR1 SQVTM and CDR2 ANQGSEA. V trimming: 5 bases; J trimming: 4 bases; junction bases outside the gene matches: 5. This CDR3 has 13 residues. CDR3 nucleotide sequence: TGCAGCGTTAACAGGGGGCGCCTCACTGAAGCTTTCTTT. Encoded protein: CSVNRGRLTEAFF.

J is TRBJ1-2 and V is TRBV28; D ambiguous. Germline CDR1 reads MDHEN; CDR2 reads SYDVKM. CDR3 size: 14 residues. V was cut by 5 bases and J by 8 bases, with 18 bases left in between. The CDR3, as DNA: TGTGCCAGCAGTCGCCGGGCGCGGGGTCTGGGCTACACCTTC. Its protein is CASSRRARGLGYTF.

V usage is TRBV30 and J usage is TRBJ2-7, with D hard to call. Looked up from germline, CDR1 is GTSNPN and CDR2 is SVGIG (reference sequence). V gave up 0 bases and J gave up 6 bases, with 9 bases separating them. The CDR3 loop spans 12 amino acids. The CDR3 DNA is TGTGCCTGGAGTGTAACAGTGGGCGAGCAGTACTTC. Its protein is CAWSVTVGEQYF. Looking up the rest from reference TRBV30 and TRBJ2-7 gives the full variable domain: SQTIHQWPATLVQPVGSPLSLECTVEGTSNPNLYWYRQAAGRGLQLLFYSVGIGQISSEVPQNLSASRPQDRQFILSSKKLLLSDSGFYLCAWSVTVGEQYFGPGTRLTVT.

This chain uses TRBV5-4 with TRBJ2-3; D remains unclear. The V and J ends lost 0 bases and 2 bases respectively, with 13 bases between them. Germline CDR1 reads SGHNT; CDR2 reads YYREEE (reference sequence). The CDR3 is 16 amino acids. The CDR3 nucleotides are TGTGCCAGCAGCTTGGGAGGTTCCCGGCACACAGATACGCAGTATTTT. The encoded protein is CASSLGGSRHTDTQYF. Full variable domain (missing parts from reference TRBV5-4 and TRBJ2-3): ETGVTQSPTHLIKTRGQQVTLRCSSQSGHNTVSWYQQALGQGPQFIFQYYREEENGRGNFPPRFSGLQFPNYSSELNVNALELDDSALYLCASSLGGSRHTDTQYFGPGTRLTVL.

V gene TRBV5-1 combines with J gene TRBJ1-4; tentatively, D is TRBD1 (6 bases). Trimming took off 4 bases at V and 4 bases at J, with 8 bases between the two ends. This CDR3 has 13 amino acids. Germline values: CDR1 SGHRS, CDR2 YFSETQ. The CDR3 reads CASSRDNNEKLFF. The DNA for the CDR3 is TGCGCCAGCAGCCGGGACAATAATGAAAAACTGTTTTTT.

This clone appeared once. The chain employs TRBV7-2 and TRBJ2-1; 7 bases align to TRBD2. Per the germline V gene, CDR1 is SGHTA and CDR2 is FQGNSA. After removal of 4 bases from V and 14 bases from J, the junction contained 5 bases not matched to a gene. The CDR3 has 11 amino acids. The CDR3 DNA reads as TGTGCCAGCAGCTCCGGACTAGGCAAGTTCTTC. Protein: CASSSGLGKFF. Using reference TRBV7-2 and TRBJ2-1 for the parts outside the CDR3, the full variable domain is GAGVSQSPSNKVTEKGKDVELRCDPISGHTALYWYRQSLGQGLEFLIYFQGNSAPDKSGLPSDRFSAERTGGSVSTLTIQRTQQEDSAVYLCASSSGLGKFFGPGTRLTVL.

The chain employs TRBV28 and TRBJ2-1, with D possibly matching TRBD2 (5 bases). Germline assignment: CDR1 MDHEN and CDR2 SYDVKM. The CDR3 runs to 16 residues. The ends were cut back, 5 bases at V and 6 bases at J, with 20 bases in the middle. The CDR3 protein is CASSPADSSWANEQFF. Here the CDR3 DNA reads TGTGCCAGCAGTCCCGCGGACTCTTCTTGGGCCAATGAGCAGTTCTTC.

The chain joins TRBV28 to TRBJ2-7, with D possibly being TRBD1 (6 bases). Trimming left V 2 bases short and J 9 bases short, with 17 bases between. From germline, CDR1 is MDHEN and CDR2 SYDVKM. There are 14 residues in the CDR3. The CDR3 coding sequence is TGTGCCAGCAGTTTAGCGACAGGTTTAGCTGGGCAGTACTTC. Its translation: CASSLATGLAGQYF.

J is TRBJ2-7 and V is TRBV6-1; no firm D call. Trimming cost V 2 bases and J 2 bases, with 10 bases left between them. The CDR3 runs 14 residues. Germline V CDR1 and CDR2: MNHNS, SASEGT. CDR3 loop: CASSEYGPPYEQYF. CDR3 nucleotide sequence: TGTGCCAGCAGTGAATACGGTCCACCCTACGAGCAGTACTTC.

The J gene is TRBJ1-5, the V gene TRBV7-2; TRBD1 matches at 7 bases. The germline gives CDR1 SGHTA, CDR2 FQGNSA. With V trimmed by 4 bases and J by 2 bases, 2 bases remained unmatched. This CDR3 is built from 14 residues. CDR3 coding DNA: TGTGCCAGCAGCTACAGGGGAGGCAATCAGCCCCAGCATTTT. Protein product: CASSYRGGNQPQHF.

This clone was seen a few times. This chain uses TRBV7-2 with TRBJ2-7, with 7 bases identical to TRBD2. Per germline, CDR1 SGHTA and CDR2 FQGNSA. The CDR3 spans 17 residues. The V and J ends lost 5 bases and 2 bases, in that order; junction bases with no gene match: 15. The CDR3 DNA reads as TGTGCCAGCAGCCCCGAAGGGGTGCGGGAGAACACCTACGAGCAGTACTTC. Its protein product is CASSPEGVRENTYEQYF.

The chain joins TRBV7-6 to TRBJ2-3, with 8 bases fitting TRBD1. V dropped 1 base and J dropped 2; count of bases not matched to a gene: 5. Germline V gene data show CDR1 as SGHVS and CDR2 as FNYEAQ. This CDR3 contains 16 residues. The DNA for the CDR3 is TGTGCCAGCAGCTTAGTACAGGGGGGAGTCACAGATACGCAGTATTTT. The encoded protein is CASSLVQGGVTDTQYF.

The rearrangement joins TRBV7-9 to TRBJ2-7; 7 positions match TRBD2. V shed 1 base, J shed 6 bases, and the junction held 18 bases outside the gene matches. This CDR3 has 18 amino acids. In germline, CDR1 is SEHNR, CDR2 FQNEAQ (reference sequence). CDR3 nucleotides: TGTGCCAGCAGCTTAGGAGGGCGGGAGCGGGTGGATTGGCTCGAGCAGTACTTC. Its translation is CASSLGGRERVDWLEQYF.

The chain recombines TRBV4-2 with TRBJ2-1; TRBD2 aligns across 8 bases. The CDR3 runs to 16 residues. The germline gives CDR1 LGHNA, CDR2 YNFKEQ. The V segment lost 1 base and the J segment 5 bases; nucleotides outside the gene matches: 7. The CDR3 loop is CASSQGAGVSNNEQFF. The CDR3 nucleotides are TGTGCCAGCAGCCAAGGAGCGGGAGTTTCCAACAATGAGCAGTTCTTC.

This clone showed up just a few times. V is TRBV7-9 and J is TRBJ2-7; possible D gene TRBD1, 6 bases. Trimming left V 5 bases short and J 3 bases short, with 11 bases between. CDR3 length equals 13 residues. Germline lookup yields CDR1 SEHNR and CDR2 FQNEAQ (reference sequence). In DNA, the CDR3 is TGTGCCAGCAGCCGGGACATACTCTACGAGCAGTACTTC. It encodes CASSRDILYEQYF.

The rearrangement links TRBV9 to TRBJ2-1, with 9 bases lining up with TRBD2. J lost 10 bases, V lost 1 base, and 6 bases had no gene match. Germline CDR1 reads SGDLS; CDR2 reads YYNGEE. This CDR3 contains 14 residues. The CDR3, as DNA: TGTGCCAGCAGCGTACGACTAGCGGATGGGGAGCAGTTCTTC. Translated, it gives CASSVRLADGEQFF.

The chain joins TRBV7-8 to TRBJ2-1; 7 nucleotides match TRBD1. Germline CDR1 is SGHVS and CDR2 is FQNEAQ. Trimming removed 2 bases from V and 4 bases from J; junction bases left unmatched: 5. The length of the CDR3 is 15 residues. CDR3 coding DNA: TGTGCCAGCAGCTTACGGACAGGACGGTACAATGAGCAGTTCTTC. It is translated as CASSLRTGRYNEQFF.

V and J are TRBV14 and TRBJ2-7; tentatively, D is TRBD1 (5 bases). The CDR3 covers 14 residues. The ends were cut back, 4 bases at V and 2 bases at J, with 12 bases in the middle. Germline CDR1 is SGHDN and CDR2 is FVKESK. This CDR3 reads CASSRQTDTYEQYF. The CDR3 region has the DNA TGTGCCAGCAGCCGTCAGACAGATACCTACGAGCAGTACTTC. Using reference TRBV14 and TRBJ2-7 for the parts outside the CDR3, the full variable domain is EAGVTQFPSHSVIEKGQTVTLRCDPISGHDNLYWYRRVMGKEIKFLLHFVKESKQDESGMPNNRFLAERTGGTYSTLKVQPAELEDSGVYFCASSRQTDTYEQYFGPGTRLTVT.

The V and J genes are TRBV5-1 and TRBJ2-5; weak D call: TRBD2 (5 bases). The CDR3 is made up of 14 amino acids. V shed 3 bases and J shed 5 bases, with 14 bases lying between them. The V gene's germline CDR1 is SGHRS and CDR2 YFSETQ. CDR3 amino acids: CASSWRNSWETQYF. CDR3 bases: TGCGCCAGCAGCTGGAGGAACTCCTGGGAGACCCAGTACTTC.

V and J are TRBV4-2 and TRBJ2-2; 8 bases are a match to TRBD1. Germline values: CDR1 LGHNA, CDR2 YNFKEQ. The CDR3 runs to 17 residues. Losses at the gene ends were 1 base for V and 0 bases for J; bases not matched to a gene: 4. CDR3 DNA sequence: TGTGCCAGCAGCCAAGCCCCGGGACAGGCGAACACCGGGGAGCTGTTTTTT. It specifies CASSQAPGQANTGELFF.

This sequence joins TRBV25-1 and TRBJ1-2; D remains ambiguous. The CDR3 sequence is 15 residues long. V lost 5 bases to trimming and J lost 8 bases, with 21 bases between them. CDR1 is MGHDK, CDR2 SYGVNS, per germline. The CDR3 region has the DNA TGTGCCAGCAGTTTTGCCCCAGGTAGTACGGGAGGCTACACCTTC. Translated, it gives CASSFAPGSTGGYTF.

This clone was recorded a few times. V usage is TRBV7-8 and J usage is TRBJ2-1; 8 bases are a match to TRBD2. CDR1 and CDR2 from the germline V gene are SGHVS and FQNEAQ. With V trimmed by 5 bases and J by 8 bases, 11 bases remained unmatched. The length of the CDR3 is 15 residues. CDR3 coding DNA: TGTGCCAGCAGCCTTCGACTAGCGACGAACGATGAGCAGTTCTTC. Translation: CASSLRLATNDEQFF.

This clone was recorded once. Written as DNA, the CDR3 is TGTGCCAGCAGCTTAGGACAGGCGATCCTCCAAGAGACCCAGTACTTC. It is translated as CASSLGQAILQETQYF. The chain joins TRBV7-8 to TRBJ2-5, with D maybe TRBD1 (6 bases). This CDR3 has 16 residues. The germline V and J ends were trimmed by 1 base and 1 base, with 13 bases remaining between them. CDR1 and CDR2 (germline): SGHVS, FQNEAQ.

This clone was seen a few times. The gene calls are TRBV9 and TRBJ1-1, with 8 positions matching TRBD1. Trimming cost V 3 bases and J 5 bases; bases outside gene matches: 6. Per germline, CDR1 SGDLS and CDR2 YYNGEE. This CDR3 contains 14 residues. The DNA for the CDR3 is TGTGCCAGCAGCGCCGGACAGGGAAGGACTGAAGCTTTCTTT. This translates into CASSAGQGRTEAFF.